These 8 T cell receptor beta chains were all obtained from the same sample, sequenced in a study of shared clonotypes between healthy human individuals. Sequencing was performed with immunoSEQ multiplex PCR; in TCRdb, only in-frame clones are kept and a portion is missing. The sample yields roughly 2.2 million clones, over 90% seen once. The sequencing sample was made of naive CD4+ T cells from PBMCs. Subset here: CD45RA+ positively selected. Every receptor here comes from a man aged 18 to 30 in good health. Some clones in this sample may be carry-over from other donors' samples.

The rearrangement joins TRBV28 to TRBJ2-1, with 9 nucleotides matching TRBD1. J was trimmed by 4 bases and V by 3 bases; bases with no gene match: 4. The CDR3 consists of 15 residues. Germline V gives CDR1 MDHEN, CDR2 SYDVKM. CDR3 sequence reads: CASSLGQGIYNEQFF. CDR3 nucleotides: TGTGCCAGCAGTTTGGGACAGGGAATTTACAATGAGCAGTTCTTC.

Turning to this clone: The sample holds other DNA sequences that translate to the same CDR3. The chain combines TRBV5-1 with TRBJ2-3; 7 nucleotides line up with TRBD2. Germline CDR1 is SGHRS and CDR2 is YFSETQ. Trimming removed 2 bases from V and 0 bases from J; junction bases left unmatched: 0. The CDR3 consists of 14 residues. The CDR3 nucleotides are TGCGCCAGCAGCTTTAGCGGGAGCACAGATACGCAGTATTTT. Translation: CASSFSGSTDTQYF.

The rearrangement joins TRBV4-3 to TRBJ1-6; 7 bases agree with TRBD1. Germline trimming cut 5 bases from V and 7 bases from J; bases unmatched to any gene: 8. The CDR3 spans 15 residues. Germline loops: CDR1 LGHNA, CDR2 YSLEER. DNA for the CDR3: TGCGCCAGCAGCTATCGACAGGGTGAGAATTCACCCCTCCACTTT. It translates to CASSYRQGENSPLHF.

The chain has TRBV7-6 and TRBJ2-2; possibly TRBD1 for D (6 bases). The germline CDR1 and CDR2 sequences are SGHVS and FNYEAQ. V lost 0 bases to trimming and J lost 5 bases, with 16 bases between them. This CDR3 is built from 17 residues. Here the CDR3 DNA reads TGTGCCAGCAGCTTAGCGCTAGGTAGCGACAGGACCGGGGAGCTGTTTTTT. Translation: CASSLALGSDRTGELFF.

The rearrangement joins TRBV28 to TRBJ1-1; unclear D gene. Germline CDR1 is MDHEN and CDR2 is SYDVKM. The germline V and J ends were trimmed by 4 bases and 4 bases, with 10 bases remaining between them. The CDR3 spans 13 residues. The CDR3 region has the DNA TGTGCCAGCAGTTCGAGTCGGGGCACTGAAGCTTTCTTT. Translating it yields CASSSSRGTEAFF.

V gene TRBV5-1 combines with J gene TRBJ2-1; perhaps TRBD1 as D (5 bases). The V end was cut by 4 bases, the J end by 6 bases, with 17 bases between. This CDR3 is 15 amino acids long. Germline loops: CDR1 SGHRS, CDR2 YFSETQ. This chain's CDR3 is CASSGTGQSINEQFF. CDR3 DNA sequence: TGCGCCAGCAGCGGTACCGGACAATCCATCAATGAGCAGTTCTTC.

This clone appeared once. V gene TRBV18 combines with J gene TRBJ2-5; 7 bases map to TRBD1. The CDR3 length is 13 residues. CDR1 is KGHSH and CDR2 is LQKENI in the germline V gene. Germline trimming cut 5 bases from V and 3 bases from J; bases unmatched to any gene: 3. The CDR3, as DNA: TGTGCCAGCTCAACGACAGGGAAAGAGACCCAGTACTTC. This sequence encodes CASSTTGKETQYF.

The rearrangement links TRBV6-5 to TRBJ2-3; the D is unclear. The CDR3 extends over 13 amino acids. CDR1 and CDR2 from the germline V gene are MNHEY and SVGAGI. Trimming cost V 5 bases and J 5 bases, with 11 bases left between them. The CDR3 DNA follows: TGTGCCAGCAGTGCACCTTCTCGAGATACGCAGTATTTT. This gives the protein CASSAPSRDTQYF.